This TCR beta chain was observed in a study of blood T cell repertoires in COVID-19. CDR1 is MNHEY and CDR2 is SVGEGT in the germline V gene. With 5 bases clipped from V and 8 bases from J, the junction kept 2 bases outside the gene matches. CDR3 length equals 12 residues. Some clones are missing from TCRdb's copy, which holds only in-frame ones; the method was immunoSEQ multiplex PCR. The sample carries around 100,000 clones, approximately 87% recorded once. Sequences were obtained from peripheral blood. The receptor was isolated from a human donor in a cohort sampled during active or convalescent COVID-19. V and J are TRBV6-2 or TRBV6-3 and TRBJ2-1; 8 bases agree with TRBD1. DNA for the CDR3: TGTGCCAGCAGTCCAGGGGGCGATGAGCAGTTCTTC. Amino acid sequence: CASSPGGDEQFF.